This is a list of T cell receptor beta chains from one sample in a study of cytomegalovirus exposure and HLA in healthy donors. TCRdb's copy holds only in-frame clones and misses some; the assay was immunoSEQ multiplex PCR. The profile shows about 130,000 clones, approximately 74% of them singletons. The sequenced sample consisted of PBMCs. The receptors shown here come from a male donor in good health and CMV-seronegative. Both conserved end residues are part of each CDR3. The D gene is left open where the match is weak. Not all rows give a size; the values are once, few, many and, for expanded clones, a class.

>TRBV25-1|NA|TRBD1|TRBJ2-7
TGTGCCAGCAGTGAGCCCGGGACAGGGTTCCACGAGCAGTACTTC
CASSEPGTGFHEQYF
>TRBV13|once|NA|TRBJ1-2
TGTGCCAGCAGCTTACGTGGGCAGGAAAATAACTATGGCTACACCTTC
CASSLRGQENNYGYTF
>TRBV30|NA|TRBD2|TRBJ2-1
TGTGCCTGGAGTCTCGGGACTAGCGGGAGGAATGAGCAGTTCTTC
CAWSLGTSGRNEQFF
>TRBV7-2|NA|NA|TRBJ2-7
TGTGCCAGCAGCTTAGCCGCCGGATTGGCGGGAGAGCAGTACTTC
CASSLAAGLAGEQYF
>TRBV4-3|NA|NA|TRBJ2-6
TGCGCCAGCAGCCAAGGCGGGGATGCCGGATCTGGGGCCAACGTCCTGACTTTC
CASSQGGDAGSGANVLTF
>TRBV28|few|NA|TRBJ2-1
TGTGCCACCCTGACTCCCTACAATGAGCAGTTCTTC
CATLTPYNEQFF
>TRBV28|NA|NA|TRBJ1-5
TGTGCCAGCAGCCCAACAGGGTTAGACCAGCCCCAGCATTTT
CASSPTGLDQPQHF
>TRBV4-1|NA|NA|TRBJ2-7
TGCGCCAGCAGCCAAGAGATGATCGGCGAGCAGTACTTC
CASSQEMIGEQYF
>TRBV5-5|NA|TRBD2|TRBJ2-7
TGTGCCAGCAGCTTGGCTGGGCTAGCGGGGGGATACGAGCAGTACTTC
CASSLAGLAGGYEQYF
>TRBV11-2|NA|NA|TRBJ1-6
TGTGCCAGCAGCCAGAGGACAGCCCTTTCACCCCTCCACTTT
CASSQRTALSPLHF
>TRBV7-9|once|TRBD1|TRBJ1-3
TGTGCCAGCAGCTTCGTGGTCGGGACAGTTGCAAACACCATATATTTT
CASSFVVGTVANTIYF
>TRBV18|NA|TRBD2|TRBJ2-7
TGTGCCAGCTCCGCGGCGGGGGGACTGGGCGAGCAGTACTTC
CASSAAGGLGEQYF
>TRBV5-1|few|TRBD1|TRBJ1-2
TGCGCCAGCAGCTTGGGACAGGGTGGTGGCTACACCTTC
CASSLGQGGGYTF
>TRBV10-3|NA|NA|TRBJ1-1
TGTGCCATCAGACCTTCTGGACAGAACACTGAAGCTTTCTTT
CAIRPSGQNTEAFF
>TRBV30|NA|TRBD2|TRBJ2-7
TGTGCCTGGAACCTCCACCGGGGAGGGTCGATTTGGGAGCAGTACTTC
CAWNLHRGGSIWEQYF
>TRBV7-9|NA|NA|TRBJ1-1
TGTGCCAGCAGCCGCGGGGCCGACACTGAAGCTTTCTTT
CASSRGADTEAFF
>TRBV5-1|NA|NA|TRBJ2-3
TGCGCCAGCAGCTTGGCCATGGCGGCAAGAGGGAGTGCAGATACGCAGTATTTT
CASSLAMAARGSADTQYF
>TRBV7-8|NA|NA|TRBJ2-1
TGTGCCAGCAGCATAGGGGCACGGAATGAGCAGTTCTTC
CASSIGARNEQFF
>TRBV7-2|NA|TRBD1|TRBJ1-1
TGTGCCAGCAGCTTCACAGGGGTGTCTGAAGCTTTCTTT
CASSFTGVSEAFF
>TRBV30|NA|TRBD2|TRBJ2-3
TGTGCCTGGAGTCCTCGTCGGACTAGCGGGAGTGATACGCAGTATTTT
CAWSPRRTSGSDTQYF
>TRBV4-3|NA|TRBD2|TRBJ2-7
TGCGCCAGCAGCCAAGGGACTAGCGGGAGAGATGAGCAGTACTTC
CASSQGTSGRDEQYF
>TRBV18|few|TRBD1|TRBJ2-5
TGTGCCAGCTCACCAGGCAGGGGGCTGGAGACCCAGTACTTC
CASSPGRGLETQYF
>TRBV9|NA|TRBD1|TRBJ1-4
TGTGCCAGCAGCCCAGGACAGGGACATAATGAAAAACTGTTTTTT
CASSPGQGHNEKLFF
>TRBV2|once|TRBD1|TRBJ2-2
TGTGCCAGCAGTGGGAGACAGGGGAGACGCACCGGGGAGCTGTTTTTT
CASSGRQGRRTGELFF
>TRBV6-1|NA|TRBD2|TRBJ2-2
TGTGCCAGCAGTACCGGGACTAGCGGTGCCGGGGAGCTGTTTTTT
CASSTGTSGAGELFF
>TRBV13|NA|NA|TRBJ1-1
TGTGCCAGCAGCTTGGGTGACATCGGTGAAGCTTTCTTT
CASSLGDIGEAFF
>TRBV5-6|NA|NA|TRBJ2-7
TGTGCCAGTACAGGATCCGGCACCTCTTCCGAGCAGTACTTC
CASTGSGTSSEQYF
>TRBV28|NA|TRBD2|TRBJ2-1
TGTGCCAGCAGTGGGGGACTAGCGGGCCCCCCGTTCTTC
CASSGGLAGPPFF
>TRBV5-6|NA|NA|TRBJ1-6
TGTGCCAGCAGCTTGGGTAGTGCCACCCCCCTGCGCTTT
CASSLGSATPLRF
>TRBV5-6|NA|NA|TRBJ2-2
TGTGCCAGTTCGGCGAACAGGGTCTCAGGGCCCGGCGGGGAGCTGTTTTTT
CASSANRVSGPGGELFF
>TRBV5-1|NA|NA|TRBJ2-1
TGCGCCAGCTCCTCCCCGGGGGAGCAGTTCTTC
CASSSPGEQFF
>TRBV4-1|NA|NA|TRBJ2-5
TGCGCCAGCAGCCAAGGGCTGGATATGTTGACAGCCGCTGGGGAGACCCAGTACTTC
CASSQGLDMLTAAGETQYF
>TRBV6-6|NA|TRBD1|TRBJ1-6
TGTGCCAGCAGGCTAACAGGGGCTGTTGGGAATTCACCCCTCCACTTT
CASRLTGAVGNSPLHF
>TRBV28|NA|NA|TRBJ2-7
TGTGCCAGCAGTCCCCCGGGACTGCTGGACTACGAGCAGTACTTC
CASSPPGLLDYEQYF
>TRBV5-1|NA|TRBD2|TRBJ2-2
TGCGCCAGCAGCTTGGCGGGGACTAGCGGGAGGAACACCGGGGAGCTGTTTTTT
CASSLAGTSGRNTGELFF
>TRBV7-3|NA|TRBD2|TRBJ2-7
TGTGCCAGCAGCCCAAGTGGGGGAGGGCCTTGGGAGCAGTACTTC
CASSPSGGGPWEQYF
>TRBV29-1|NA|NA|TRBJ2-1
TGCAGCGTTGAGATTCTAGCGCCCAAGGCGTACAATGAGCAGTTCTTC
CSVEILAPKAYNEQFF
>TRBV23-1|NA|NA|TRBJ1-3
TGCGCCAGCAGTCTCCTTGAGGGAAACACCATATATTTT
CASSLLEGNTIYF
>TRBV11-2|NA|NA|TRBJ1-1
TGTGCCAGCAGCTTAAGGGGCCTGGGTTTAGCTTTCTTT
CASSLRGLGLAFF
>TRBV30|NA|NA|TRBJ1-2
TGTGCCTGGAGTGCGGCAGGGGTCGGGAACTATGGCTACACCTTC
CAWSAAGVGNYGYTF